This TCR beta chain emerged from a study of shared clonotypes between healthy human individuals. Repertoires were generated with immunoSEQ multiplex PCR, while TCRdb's copy carries only in-frame clones and drops some. Of approximately 940,000 clones listed, 76% are singletons. Unmatched junction bases numbered 4, after V lost 4 bases and J lost 3 bases. CDR1 and CDR2 from the germline V gene are GTSNPN and SVGIG (reference sequence). This CDR3 is built from 15 residues. The specimen was memory CD4+ T cells sorted from blood. Described subset: CD45RA-negative fraction. The receptor's source is a man between 18 and 29 years old in good health. The rearrangement joins TRBV30 to TRBJ2-5; 14 nucleotides match TRBD2. As DNA, the CDR3 is TGTGCCTGGAACGGGGGACTAGCGGGAGAAGAGACCCAGTACTTC. Amino acid sequence: CAWNGGLAGEETQYF. The entire variable domain, with the rest obtained from reference TRBV30 and TRBJ2-5, is as follows: SQTIHQWPATLVQPVGSPLSLECTVEGTSNPNLYWYRQAAGRGLQLLFYSVGIGQISSEVPQNLSASRPQDRQFILSSKKLLLSDSGFYLCAWNGGLAGEETQYFGPGTRLLVL.